This entry features one T cell receptor (beta chain) sequence. Antigen unknown. These data come from a study of cytomegalovirus exposure and HLA in healthy donors. General study points: A later analysis linked 15,000 to 20,000 TCR beta sequences to HLA alleles at 0.05 false discovery rate. When the data were analyzed later, several of the most significant clusters appeared to be linked to common viral pathogens.

This PCR relied on a set of 60 Vbeta primers and 13 Jbeta primers. Profiling relied on immunoSEQ multiplex PCR, and the TCRdb table lists in-frame clones only, not all of them. The sample lists 55,000 to 75,000 clones, about 87% occurring once. The germline V gene has CDR1 SQVTM and CDR2 ANQGSEA. The CDR3 covers 15 residues. The V gene lost 6 bases and the J gene lost 7 bases, with 24 bases spanning the gap. The sample consisted of PBMCs. This chain connects TRBV29-1 to TRBJ1-2; maybe TRBD1 (5 bases). The receptor was isolated from a young man in good health and CMV-seronegative. For the CDR3, the DNA is TGCAGCGTCGACAAAGGCCAGGGTTCTTCTGGTGGCTACACCTTC. This translates into CSVDKGQGSSGGYTF.